This TCR beta chain appears in the sequencing data of a study of blood T cell repertoires in COVID-19. Study in general: Acute and convalescent COVID-19 samples came from the United States, Italy and Spain. Sample material is recorded as cDNA or gDNA derived from T cells, B-cell-depleted T cells, or PBMCs.

Followed over time, Seattle patients had been enrolled while infection was active. Authors' data handling: Scientists estimated how many nucleated cells there were by amplifying reference gene primers. The table came from immunoSEQ multiplex PCR; TCRdb's copy has only in-frame clones and leaves some out. D and trimming were read from the DNA, whereas the V and J calls and clone size are those reported in that table. The sample has over 70,000 clones; approximately 85% are singletons. This clone was counted at least ten times. CDR1 is SGHRS and CDR2 is YFSETQ in the germline V gene. This CDR3 region has 14 residues. The ends were cut back, 4 bases at V and 0 bases at J, with 11 bases in the middle.

This clonotype originated in a man aged 55 to 70 with COVID-19, enrolled during active disease. This chain joins TRBV5-1 and TRBJ2-7, with a possible D match to TRBD2 (6 bases). Material for sequencing was peripheral blood. The CDR3 DNA reads TGCGCCAGCAGCCTAGCGCTAAGCTCCTACGAGCAGTACTTC. Protein product: CASSLALSSYEQYF.